The 30 T cell receptor beta chains in this list originate from one sample, sequenced in a study of cytomegalovirus exposure and HLA in healthy donors (dated by TCRdb to about 2017). The protocol used for the library was the immunoSEQ multiplex PCR assay. A mixture of 60 forward primers for TCR Vbeta segments and 13 reverse primers for TCR Jbeta segments was used in the multiplex PCR. Not all clones reach the TCRdb copy of this immuneACCESS table, which keeps in-frame sequences only. Checked studies attribute under half of the gap to unresolved V genes and leave the rest unexplained. Recorded for this sample are about 160,000 clones; around four fifths of them occurred a single time. Over 0.95% of the sample is taken by the ten largest. Sequencing was carried out using PBMCs. The receptors were gathered from a woman aged 45 to 65 in good health and CMV-seronegative.

The chain is built from TRBV18 and TRBJ1-1; unclear D gene. This CDR3 comprises 14 residues. Germline CDR1 reads KGHSH; CDR2 reads LQKENI. The germline V and J ends were trimmed by 0 bases and 5 bases, with 10 bases remaining between them. The CDR3: CASSPPAGRTEAFF. Written as DNA, the CDR3 is TGTGCCAGCTCACCACCGGCGGGCCGGACTGAAGCTTTCTTT.

V usage is TRBV19 and J usage is TRBJ1-6, with TRBD1 as a possible D gene (6 bases). V was cut by 5 bases and J by 8 bases, with 19 bases left in between. The CDR3 totals 16 residues. Germline V gene sequence: CDR1 LNHDA, CDR2 SQIVND (reference sequence). The CDR3 loop reads CASSVRDTTWDSPLHF. CDR3 DNA sequence: TGTGCCAGTAGTGTCCGGGACACCACCTGGGATTCACCCCTCCACTTT.

The J gene is TRBJ1-1, the V gene TRBV6-4; no reliable D call. The CDR3 covers 13 residues. From germline, CDR1 is MRHNA and CDR2 SNTAGT. The germline V and J ends were trimmed by 3 bases and 1 base, with 6 bases remaining between them. The CDR3 DNA sequence: TGTGCCAGCAGTGAGGCGGGGAACACTGAAGCTTTCTTT. This gives the protein CASSEAGNTEAFF.

This chain connects TRBV4-3 to TRBJ2-1, with D unclear. CDR1 and CDR2 from the germline V gene are LGHNA and YSLEER. Trimming removed 1 base at V and 8 bases at J, with 6 bases between. The CDR3 runs to 12 residues. CDR3 region: CASSQGTDEQFF. Here the CDR3 DNA reads TGCGCCAGCAGCCAAGGCACTGATGAGCAGTTCTTC.

This clone appeared a few times. The chain carries TRBV28 and TRBJ2-1; 11 nucleotides agree with TRBD1. This CDR3 is built from 14 residues. Trimming took 6 bases from V and 6 from J; bases not matched to a gene: 4. Germline V CDR1 and CDR2: MDHEN, SYDVKM. The CDR3 protein is CASRSGTGGNEQFF. Written as DNA, the CDR3 is TGTGCCAGCAGGTCCGGGACAGGGGGCAATGAGCAGTTCTTC. Based on the CDR3 plus reference TRBV28 and TRBJ2-1, the full variable domain is DVKVTQSSRYLVKRTGEKVFLECVQDMDHENMFWYRQDPGLGLRLIYFSYDVKMKEKGDIPEGYSVSREKKERFSLILESASTNQTSMYLCASRSGTGGNEQFFGPGTRLTVL.

This rearrangement joins TRBV7-9 to TRBJ2-5, with 12 positions matching TRBD2. The J call may not be correct, given that the DNA end is closer to TRBJ2-7. The CDR3 length is 17 residues. Germline V gene sequence: CDR1 SEHNR, CDR2 FQNEAQ (reference sequence). The CDR3 here is CASSLAPSGRAVDEQYF. Here the CDR3 DNA reads TGTGCCAGCAGCTTAGCGCCTAGCGGGAGGGCCGTCGACGAGCAGTACTTC.

V is TRBV19 and J is TRBJ1-2; 8 nucleotides align to TRBD1. The ends lost 6 bases at V and 2 bases at J; junction bases unmatched: 5. Germline CDR1 reads LNHDA; CDR2 reads SQIVND (reference sequence). CDR3 length: 14 amino acids. The CDR3 region has the DNA TGTGCCAGTAGACAGACAGGGGTAAACTATGGCTACACCTTC. It is translated as CASRQTGVNYGYTF.

Only one count was recorded for this clone. This chain links TRBV18 with TRBJ1-2; 8 nucleotides match TRBD1. The CDR3 runs 12 residues. The germline CDR1 and CDR2 sequences are KGHSH and LQKENI. V gave up 6 bases and J gave up 8 bases; unmatched junction bases: 5. The CDR3 loop is CASSAGGQGYTF. For the CDR3, the DNA is TGTGCCAGCTCGGCAGGGGGCCAGGGCTACACCTTC. Combining the CDR3 with reference TRBV18 and TRBJ1-2 gives the whole variable domain NAGVMQNPRHLVRRRGQEARLRCSPMKGHSHVYWYRQLPEEGLKFMVYLQKENIIDESGMPKERFSAEFPKEGPSILRIQQVVRGDSAAYFCASSAGGQGYTFGSGTRLTVV.

The V and J genes are TRBV25-1 and TRBJ1-4; 8 positions agree with TRBD1. This CDR3 is 15 amino acids long. Trimming at V came to 4 bases and at J to 7 bases, leaving 8 bases not matched to a gene. Germline CDR1 is MGHDK and CDR2 is SYGVNS. The CDR3 here is CASSVYRGLGEKLFF. The CDR3 DNA sequence: TGTGCCAGCAGTGTTTACAGGGGGTTGGGTGAAAAACTGTTTTTT.

This chain uses TRBV6-5 with TRBJ2-3; TRBD1 agrees at 8 bases. The CDR3 consists of 16 residues. Germline values: CDR1 MNHEY, CDR2 SVGAGI. The ends lost 0 bases at V and 3 bases at J; junction bases unmatched: 5. The CDR3 here is CASSYSTGETTDTQYF. Written as DNA, the CDR3 is TGTGCCAGCAGTTACTCGACAGGGGAAACGACAGATACGCAGTATTTT.

There are a few counts of this clone. CDR3 bases: TGTGCCAGCAGTTACGTACAGGGGGCTACCGAAAAACTGTTTTTT. It translates to CASSYVQGATEKLFF. V is TRBV6-7 and J is TRBJ1-4; 9 positions match TRBD1. TRBV6-7 is an ORF for which the function is uncertain. Trimming removed 2 bases from V and 8 bases from J; junction bases left unmatched: 6. The CDR3 runs 15 residues.

J is TRBJ2-3 and V is TRBV5-1; 7 bases are a match to TRBD1. The CDR3 is 15 amino acids. V shed 4 bases and J 4 bases; nucleotides not matched to a gene: 9. Germline V lookup: CDR1 SGHRS, CDR2 YFSETQ. DNA of the CDR3: TGCGCCAGCAGCCCGGGACAGTCGGAGGCAGATACGCAGTATTTT. It translates to CASSPGQSEADTQYF.

The rearrangement uses TRBV5-5 and TRBJ2-2; 9 nucleotides match TRBD2. With 4 bases clipped from V and 5 bases from J, the junction kept 9 bases outside the gene matches. CDR3 length: 16 residues. Germline lookup yields CDR1 SGHKS and CDR2 YYEKEE (reference sequence). The CDR3 is CASSALAGAVTGELFF. As DNA, the CDR3 is TGTGCCAGCAGCGCGTTAGCGGGGGCCGTGACCGGGGAGCTGTTTTTT.

The CDR3: CASSPFSGSPNEQYF. CDR3 DNA sequence: TGTGCCAGCTCACCATTTAGCGGGAGTCCGAACGAGCAGTACTTC. This chain links TRBV18 with TRBJ2-7, with 9 bases identical to TRBD2. V dropped 2 bases and J dropped 5; count of bases not matched to a gene: 7. The V gene's germline CDR1 is KGHSH and CDR2 LQKENI. This CDR3 is built from 15 residues.

The chain combines TRBV6-5 with TRBJ2-3, with 12 positions matching TRBD2. In germline, CDR1 is MNHEY, CDR2 SVGAGI. This CDR3 comprises 15 residues. Germline trimming cut 5 bases from V and 4 bases from J; bases unmatched to any gene: 4. The CDR3 protein is CASSPGLAGPDTQYF. CDR3 DNA sequence: TGTGCCAGCAGTCCTGGACTAGCGGGACCAGATACGCAGTATTTT.

This sequence joins TRBV5-1 and TRBJ2-3, with TRBD2 matching 7 bases. Germline-derived CDR1 and CDR2 are SGHRS and YFSETQ. The CDR3 has 16 amino acids. V was pared by 0 bases and J by 5 bases, with 9 bases of the junction left unmatched. The CDR3 loop reads CASSLVLPSGRDTQYF. CDR3 in DNA: TGCGCCAGCAGCTTGGTGTTGCCTAGCGGAAGAGATACGCAGTATTTT.

This clone was counted between two and nine times. The rearrangement links TRBV2 to TRBJ2-7, with D uncertain. The CDR3 contains 12 residues. The germline CDR1 and CDR2 sequences are SNHLY and FYNNEI. The V end was cut by 7 bases, the J end by 4 bases, with 11 bases between. CDR3 sequence reads: CASKDSLYEQYF. The CDR3 bases are TGTGCCAGCAAAGATAGCCTATACGAGCAGTACTTC.

The chain combines TRBV18 with TRBJ2-7; 7 bases agree with TRBD1. The CDR3 has 16 residues. Germline V gene sequence: CDR1 KGHSH, CDR2 LQKENI. Trimming removed 3 bases from V and 0 bases from J; junction bases left unmatched: 8. This CDR3 reads CASSPETGDLSYEQYF. CDR3 nucleotide sequence: TGTGCCAGCTCACCTGAAACAGGGGACCTCTCCTACGAGCAGTACTTC.

The V and J genes are TRBV27 and TRBJ2-1; 8 bases align to TRBD2. Unmatched junction bases numbered 7, after V lost 6 bases and J lost 6 bases. There are 14 residues in the CDR3. Germline values: CDR1 MNHEY, CDR2 SMNVEV (reference sequence). The DNA for the CDR3 is TGTGCCAGCAGGTGGACCCTAGCGGGCAATGAGCAGTTCTTC. Its translation: CASRWTLAGNEQFF.

V is TRBV7-9 and J is TRBJ2-7; D remains unclear. CDR1 and CDR2 from the germline V gene are SEHNR and FQNEAQ (reference sequence). V lost 4 bases to trimming and J lost 3 bases, with 4 bases between them. The CDR3 has 11 residues. Here the CDR3 DNA reads TGTGCCAGCAGCTCCAACTACGAGCAGTACTTC. Translated: CASSSNYEQYF.

The V call is TRBV7-2, the J call TRBJ2-1; D is possibly TRBD2 (5 bases). This CDR3 comprises 16 residues. Germline V gene lookup returns CDR1 SGHTA and CDR2 FQGNSA. The V gene lost 5 bases and the J gene lost 7 bases, with 21 bases spanning the gap. The CDR3 coding sequence is TGTGCCAGCAGCGGATTAGCGACCCCACCGGGGAATGAGCAGTTCTTC. It is translated as CASSGLATPPGNEQFF.

The chain carries TRBV4-3 and TRBJ1-1; TRBD1 might be the D (6 bases). The CDR3 sequence is 15 residues long. Deletions cut 1 base from V and 6 bases from J, with 15 bases between. CDR1 LGHNA and CDR2 YSLEER come from the germline V gene. The CDR3 loop reads CASSQGGGISAEAFF. The CDR3, as DNA: TGCGCCAGCAGCCAAGGGGGGGGCATAAGTGCTGAAGCTTTCTTT.

This clone has only one observation. At one boundary the junction diverges from the germline segment, which might be a read error. The chain employs TRBV5-1 and TRBJ1-2; a possible D gene is TRBD1 (5 bases). Per the germline V gene, CDR1 is SGHRS and CDR2 is YFSETQ. This CDR3 comprises 13 residues. The CDR3 protein is CTSSLAGGYGYTF. The DNA for the CDR3 is TGCACCAGCAGCTTGGCCGGGGGCTATGGCTACACCTTC. Using reference TRBV5-1 and TRBJ1-2 for the parts outside the CDR3, the full variable domain is KAGVTQTPRYLIKTRGQQVTLSCSPISGHRSVSWYQQTPGQGLQFLFEYFSETQRNKGNFPGRFSGRQFSNSRSEMNVSTLELGDSALYLCTSSLAGGYGYTFGSGTRLTVV.

The chain combines TRBV19 with TRBJ1-6; TRBD1 is a possible D gene (6 bases). In germline, CDR1 is LNHDA, CDR2 SQIVND (reference sequence). The V and J ends lost 4 bases and 7 bases respectively, with 17 bases between them. The CDR3 is 16 amino acids. The CDR3 bases are TGTGCCAGTAGTAATCTCGCCGGGACACTAAATTCACCCCTCCACTTT. This gives the protein CASSNLAGTLNSPLHF.

V gene TRBV5-1 combines with J gene TRBJ1-2, with a possible D match to TRBD1 (6 bases). CDR1 is SGHRS and CDR2 is YFSETQ in the germline V gene. Trimming removed 4 bases from V and 4 bases from J, with 11 bases in between. The CDR3 totals 13 residues. In nucleotides, the CDR3 is TGCGCCAGCAGCCCTCTGGGGGCCTATGGCTACACCTTC. Encoded protein: CASSPLGAYGYTF.

This chain joins TRBV19 and TRBJ2-6; the D gene is possibly TRBD2 (6 bases). Germline CDR1 and CDR2: LNHDA and SQIVND (reference sequence). Trimming took 5 bases from V and 4 from J, leaving 18 bases between them. This CDR3 comprises 17 residues. CDR3 sequence reads: CASSPAGLVGGANVLTF. In nucleotides, the CDR3 is TGTGCCAGTAGTCCAGCGGGCCTAGTAGGAGGGGCCAACGTCCTGACTTTC.

This clone has more than one count but fewer than ten. The J gene is TRBJ1-1, the V gene TRBV27; D is undetermined. This CDR3 spans 13 amino acids. Germline-derived CDR1 and CDR2 are MNHEY and SMNVEV (reference sequence). Deletions cut 2 bases from V and 5 bases from J, with 9 bases between. The CDR3 DNA reads TGTGCCAGCAGTTTAGGCCACTATACTGAAGCTTTCTTT. Protein: CASSLGHYTEAFF.

J is TRBJ2-3 and V is TRBV2; 8 bases map to TRBD1. The V and J ends lost 4 bases and 1 base, in that order; junction bases with no gene match: 1. The CDR3 contains 14 residues. CDR1 is SNHLY, CDR2 FYNNEI, per germline. CDR3 sequence: CASSGTGRTDTQYF. The CDR3 region has the DNA TGTGCCAGCAGTGGGACAGGGCGCACAGATACGCAGTATTTT.

V gene TRBV10-1 combines with J gene TRBJ2-7; tentatively, D is TRBD1 (6 bases). Trimming stripped 3 bases from V and 0 bases from J, with 15 bases between. The CDR3 is made up of 16 amino acids. Looked up from germline, CDR1 is WNHNN and CDR2 is SYGVQD (reference sequence). The CDR3 spells CASSDRGHPSSYEQYF. The CDR3 nucleotides are TGCGCCAGCAGTGATAGGGGACATCCGAGCTCCTACGAGCAGTACTTC.

V usage is TRBV11-3 and J usage is TRBJ2-7; 8 nucleotides line up with TRBD2. CDR1 SGHNT and CDR2 YENEEA come from the germline V gene. Trimming took 0 bases from V and 7 from J; bases not matched to a gene: 14. This CDR3 is 17 amino acids long. The CDR3 here is CASSLDPWREDSWEQYF. CDR3 nucleotides: TGTGCCAGCAGCTTAGATCCTTGGCGGGAGGACTCTTGGGAGCAGTACTTC.